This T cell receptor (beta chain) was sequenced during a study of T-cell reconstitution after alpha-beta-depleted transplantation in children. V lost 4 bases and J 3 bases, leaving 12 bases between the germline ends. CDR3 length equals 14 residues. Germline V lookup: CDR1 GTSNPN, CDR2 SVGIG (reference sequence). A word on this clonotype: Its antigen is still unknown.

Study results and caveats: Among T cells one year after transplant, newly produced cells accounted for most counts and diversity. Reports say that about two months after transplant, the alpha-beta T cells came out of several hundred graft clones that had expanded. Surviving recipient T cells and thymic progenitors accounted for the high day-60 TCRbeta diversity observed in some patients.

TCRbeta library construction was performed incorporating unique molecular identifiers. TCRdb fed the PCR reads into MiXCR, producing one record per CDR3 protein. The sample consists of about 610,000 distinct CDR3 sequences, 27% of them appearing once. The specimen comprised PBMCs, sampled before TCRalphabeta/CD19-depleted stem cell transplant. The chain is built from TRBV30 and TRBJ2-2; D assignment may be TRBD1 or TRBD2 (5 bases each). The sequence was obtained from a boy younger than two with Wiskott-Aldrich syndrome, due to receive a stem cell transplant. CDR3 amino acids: CAWNGGRYTGELFF. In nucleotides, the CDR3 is TGTGCCTGGAATGGGGGACGGTACACCGGGGAGCTGTTTTTT.